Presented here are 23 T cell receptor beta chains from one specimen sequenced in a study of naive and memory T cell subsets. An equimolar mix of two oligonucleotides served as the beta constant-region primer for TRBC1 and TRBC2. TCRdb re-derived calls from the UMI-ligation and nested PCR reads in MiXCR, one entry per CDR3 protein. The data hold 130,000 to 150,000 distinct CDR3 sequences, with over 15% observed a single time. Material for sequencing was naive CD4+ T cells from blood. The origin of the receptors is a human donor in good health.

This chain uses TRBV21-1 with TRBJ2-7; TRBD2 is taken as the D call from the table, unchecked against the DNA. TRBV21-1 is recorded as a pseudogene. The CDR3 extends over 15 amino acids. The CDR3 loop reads CASSKVRDSLYEQYF. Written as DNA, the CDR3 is TGTGCCAGCAGCAAAGTAAGGGACTCCCTTTACGAGCAGTACTTC.

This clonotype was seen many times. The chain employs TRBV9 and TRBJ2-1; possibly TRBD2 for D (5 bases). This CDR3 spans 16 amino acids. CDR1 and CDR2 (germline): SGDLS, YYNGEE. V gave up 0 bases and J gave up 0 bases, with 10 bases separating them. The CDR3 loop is CASSVDPGSSYNEQFF. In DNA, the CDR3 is TGTGCCAGCAGCGTAGACCCGGGAAGCTCCTACAATGAGCAGTTCTTC. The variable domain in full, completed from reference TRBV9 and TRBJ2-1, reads DSGVTQTPKHLITATGQRVTLRCSPRSGDLSVYWYQQSLDQGLQFLIQYYNGEERAKGNILERFSAQQFPDLHSELNLSSLELGDSALYFCASSVDPGSSYNEQFFGPGTRLTVL.

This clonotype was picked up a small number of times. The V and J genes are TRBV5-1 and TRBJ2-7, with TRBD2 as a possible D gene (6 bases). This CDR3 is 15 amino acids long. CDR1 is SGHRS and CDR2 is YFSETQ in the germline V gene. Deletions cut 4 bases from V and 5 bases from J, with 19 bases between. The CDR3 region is CASSPRPGGEDEQYF. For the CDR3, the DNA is TGCGCCAGCAGCCCGCGCCCGGGCGGGGAGGACGAGCAGTACTTC.

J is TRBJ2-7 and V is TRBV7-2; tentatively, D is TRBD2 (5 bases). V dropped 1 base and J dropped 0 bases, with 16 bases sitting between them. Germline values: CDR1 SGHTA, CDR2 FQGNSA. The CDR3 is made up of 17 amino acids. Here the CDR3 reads CASSLEAAVTVSYEQYF. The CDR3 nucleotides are TGTGCCAGCAGCTTAGAAGCAGCGGTCACAGTCTCCTACGAGCAGTACTTC. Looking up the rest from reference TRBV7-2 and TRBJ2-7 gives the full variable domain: GAGVSQSPSNKVTEKGKDVELRCDPISGHTALYWYRQSLGQGLEFLIYFQGNSAPDKSGLPSDRFSAERTGGSVSTLTIQRTQQEDSAVYLCASSLEAAVTVSYEQYFGPGTRLTVT.

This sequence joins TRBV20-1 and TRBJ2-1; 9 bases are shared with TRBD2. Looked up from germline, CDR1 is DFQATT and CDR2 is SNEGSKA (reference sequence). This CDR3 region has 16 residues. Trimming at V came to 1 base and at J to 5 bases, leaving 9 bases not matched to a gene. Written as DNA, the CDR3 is TGCAGTGCTAGAGGGACAGGACTAGCGCGCAACAATGAGCAGTTCTTC. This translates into CSARGTGLARNNEQFF.

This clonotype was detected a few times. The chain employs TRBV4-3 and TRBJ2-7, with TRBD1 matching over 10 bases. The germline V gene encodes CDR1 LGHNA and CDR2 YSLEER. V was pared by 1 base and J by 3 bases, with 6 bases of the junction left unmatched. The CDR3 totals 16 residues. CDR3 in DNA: TGCGCCAGCAGCCAAGCTCCAGGACAGGGGGTCTACGAGCAGTACTTC. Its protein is CASSQAPGQGVYEQYF.

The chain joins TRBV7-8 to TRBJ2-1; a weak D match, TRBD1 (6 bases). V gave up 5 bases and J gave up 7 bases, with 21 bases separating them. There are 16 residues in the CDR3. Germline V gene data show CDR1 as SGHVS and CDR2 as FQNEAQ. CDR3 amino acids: CASSGGWVATGNEQFF. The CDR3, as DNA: TGTGCCAGCAGCGGGGGCTGGGTAGCAACGGGGAATGAGCAGTTCTTC.

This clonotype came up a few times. CDR3 amino acids: CAWSASGNTIYF. CDR3 sequence (DNA): TGTGCCTGGAGTGCGAGTGGAAACACCATATATTTT. This chain uses TRBV30 with TRBJ1-3, with D unclear. This CDR3 has 12 amino acids. CDR1 is GTSNPN, CDR2 SVGIG, per germline (reference sequence). V was cut by 1 base and J by 3 bases, with 4 bases left in between. The full variable domain, rest sourced from reference TRBV30 and TRBJ1-3, is SQTIHQWPATLVQPVGSPLSLECTVEGTSNPNLYWYRQAAGRGLQLLFYSVGIGQISSEVPQNLSASRPQDRQFILSSKKLLLSDSGFYLCAWSASGNTIYFGEGSWLTVV.

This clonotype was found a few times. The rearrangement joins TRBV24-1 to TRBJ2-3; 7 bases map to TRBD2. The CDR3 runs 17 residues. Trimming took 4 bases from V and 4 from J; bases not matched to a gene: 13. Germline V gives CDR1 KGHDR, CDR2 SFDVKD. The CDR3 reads CATSEDTGRSTPDTQYF. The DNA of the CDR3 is TGTGCCACCAGTGAGGATACCGGGAGGTCCACTCCAGATACGCAGTATTTT.

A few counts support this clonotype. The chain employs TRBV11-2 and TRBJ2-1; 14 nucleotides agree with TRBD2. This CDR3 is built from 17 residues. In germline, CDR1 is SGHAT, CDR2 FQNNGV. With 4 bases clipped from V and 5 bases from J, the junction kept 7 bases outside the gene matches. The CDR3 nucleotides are TGTGCCAGCAGCTACGGACTAGCGGGAGGTTCTCACAATGAGCAGTTCTTC. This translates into CASSYGLAGGSHNEQFF.

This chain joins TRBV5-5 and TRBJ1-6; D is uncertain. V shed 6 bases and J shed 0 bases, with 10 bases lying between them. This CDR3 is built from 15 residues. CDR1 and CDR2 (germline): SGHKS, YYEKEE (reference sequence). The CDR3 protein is CASKAGDSYNSPLHF. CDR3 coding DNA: TGTGCCAGCAAGGCGGGCGACTCCTATAATTCACCCCTCCACTTT.

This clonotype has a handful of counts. CDR3 in DNA: TGTGCCAGCAGTTTATGGGGACTAGCGGGAGGGGATTGGGCAGATACGCAGTATTTT. This sequence encodes CASSLWGLAGGDWADTQYF. The chain combines TRBV28 with TRBJ2-3; the match to TRBD2 covers 16 bases. The CDR3 consists of 19 residues. Trimming took 0 bases from V and 4 from J; bases not matched to a gene: 7. Germline-derived CDR1 and CDR2 are MDHEN and SYDVKM.

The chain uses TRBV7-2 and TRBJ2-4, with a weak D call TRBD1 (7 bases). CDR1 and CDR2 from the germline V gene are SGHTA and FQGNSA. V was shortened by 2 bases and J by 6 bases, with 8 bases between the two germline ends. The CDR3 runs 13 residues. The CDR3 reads CASSLQGGNIQYF. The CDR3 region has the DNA TGTGCCAGCAGCTTACAGGGGGGAAACATTCAGTACTTC.

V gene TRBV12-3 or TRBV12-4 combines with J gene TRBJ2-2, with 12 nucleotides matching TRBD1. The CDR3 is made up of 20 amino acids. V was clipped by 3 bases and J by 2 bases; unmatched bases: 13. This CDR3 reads CASSFPTPGQGAGNTGELFF. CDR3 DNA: TGTGCCAGCAGTTTTCCGACCCCGGGACAGGGGGCAGGAAACACCGGGGAGCTGTTTTTT.

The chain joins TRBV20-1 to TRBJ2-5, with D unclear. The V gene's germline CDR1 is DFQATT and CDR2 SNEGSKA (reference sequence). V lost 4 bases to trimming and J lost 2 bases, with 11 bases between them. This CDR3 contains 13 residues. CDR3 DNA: TGCAGTGCTACAGGCAAGGGTCAAGAGACCCAGTACTTC. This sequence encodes CSATGKGQETQYF.

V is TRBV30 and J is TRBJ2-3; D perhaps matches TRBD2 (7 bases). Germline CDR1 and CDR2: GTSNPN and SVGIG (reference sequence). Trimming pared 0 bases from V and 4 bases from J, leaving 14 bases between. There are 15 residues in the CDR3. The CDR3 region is CAWSVRGARADTQYF. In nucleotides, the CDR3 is TGTGCCTGGAGTGTACGGGGGGCTAGAGCAGATACGCAGTATTTT.

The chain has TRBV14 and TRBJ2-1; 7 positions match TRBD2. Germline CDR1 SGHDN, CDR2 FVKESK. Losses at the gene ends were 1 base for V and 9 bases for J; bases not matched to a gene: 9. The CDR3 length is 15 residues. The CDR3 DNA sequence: TGTGCCAGCAGCCAAGTCCGGGGGGTATTAGGTGAGCAGTTCTTC. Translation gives CASSQVRGVLGEQFF.

CDR3 bases: TGCAGTGCTAGAGAGGCTAGCGGAGCAGATACGCAGTATTTT. This gives the protein CSAREASGADTQYF. The chain carries TRBV20-1 and TRBJ2-3; 7 positions agree with TRBD2. The V gene's germline CDR1 is DFQATT and CDR2 SNEGSKA (reference sequence). CDR3 length: 14 residues. V lost 0 bases and J lost 4; bases outside the gene matches: 4.

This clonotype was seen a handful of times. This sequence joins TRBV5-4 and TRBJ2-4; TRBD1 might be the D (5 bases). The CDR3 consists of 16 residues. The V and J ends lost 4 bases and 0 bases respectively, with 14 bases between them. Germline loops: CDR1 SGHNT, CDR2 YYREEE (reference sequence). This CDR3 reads CASSATVQLAKNIQYF. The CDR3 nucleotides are TGTGCCAGCAGCGCGACAGTACAACTAGCCAAAAACATTCAGTACTTC.

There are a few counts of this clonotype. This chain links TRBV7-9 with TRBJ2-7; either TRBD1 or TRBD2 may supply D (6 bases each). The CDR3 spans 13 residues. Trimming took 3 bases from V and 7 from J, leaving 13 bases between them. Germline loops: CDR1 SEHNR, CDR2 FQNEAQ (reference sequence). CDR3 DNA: TGTGCCAGCAGCTTCTGGGGGGCGGAGGAGCAGTACTTC. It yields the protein CASSFWGAEEQYF.

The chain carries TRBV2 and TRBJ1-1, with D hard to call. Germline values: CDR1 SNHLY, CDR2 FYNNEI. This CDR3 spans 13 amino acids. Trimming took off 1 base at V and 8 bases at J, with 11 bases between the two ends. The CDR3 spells CASSEEALSEAFF. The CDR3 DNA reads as TGTGCCAGCAGTGAAGAGGCCCTGTCCGAAGCTTTCTTT. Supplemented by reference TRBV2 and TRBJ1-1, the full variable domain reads EPEVTQTPSHQVTQMGQEVILRCVPISNHLYFYWYRQILGQKVEFLVSFYNNEISEKSEIFDDQFSVERPDGSNFTLKIRSTKLEDSAMYFCASSEEALSEAFFGQGTRLTVV.

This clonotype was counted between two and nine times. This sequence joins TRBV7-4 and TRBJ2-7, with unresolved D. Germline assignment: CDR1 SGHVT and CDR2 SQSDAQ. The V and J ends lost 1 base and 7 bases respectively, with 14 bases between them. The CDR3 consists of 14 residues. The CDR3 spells CASSLVGSSGEQYF. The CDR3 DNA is TGTGCCAGCAGCTTAGTGGGATCGTCGGGTGAGCAGTACTTC.

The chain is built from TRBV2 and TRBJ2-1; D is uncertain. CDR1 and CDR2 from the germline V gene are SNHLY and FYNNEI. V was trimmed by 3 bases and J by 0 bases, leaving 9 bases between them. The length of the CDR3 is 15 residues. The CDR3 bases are TGTGCCAGCAGTGAGCGGACGAGCTCCTACAATGAGCAGTTCTTC. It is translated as CASSERTSSYNEQFF.